These 26 T cell receptor beta chains came from one sample sequenced in a study of vaccination effects on CD4 cells after COVID-19. Sequencing was performed with immunoSEQ multiplex PCR; in TCRdb, only in-frame clones are kept and a portion is missing. Of 15,000 to 20,000 clones in the sample, 60% to 85% were seen once. Their target antigens are unknown. Viral peptide pool expansion of antigen-specific CD4+ T cells preceded sequencing in the ViraFEST assay. Researchers isolated CD4+ T cells once less than twelve days of culture had elapsed. Participants each got two BNT162b2 or mRNA-1273 vaccine doses. This material consisted of CD4+ T cells from PBMCs cultured with HCoV-NL63 spike peptides, taken after COVID-19 vaccination. All receptors come from a human donor who received a COVID-19 vaccine.

The gene calls are TRBV2 and TRBJ1-4; a weak D match, TRBD1 (5 bases). Trimming shortened V by 2 bases and J by 4 bases, and 11 bases separated the two germline ends. This CDR3 has 15 amino acids. The germline CDR1 and CDR2 sequences are SNHLY and FYNNEI. DNA of the CDR3: TGTGCCAGCAGTGAACAGGGTCTTAGTAATGAAAAACTGTTTTTT. It translates to CASSEQGLSNEKLFF.

This chain connects TRBV29-1 to TRBJ1-3; no clear D gene. Germline CDR1 and CDR2: SQVTM and ANQGSEA. The V gene lost 3 bases and the J gene lost 3 bases, with 9 bases spanning the gap. This CDR3 is built from 13 residues. CDR3 residues: CSVDSGSGNTIYF. CDR3 nucleotide sequence: TGCAGCGTTGATAGTGGGAGTGGAAACACCATATATTTT. Looking up the rest from reference TRBV29-1 and TRBJ1-3 gives the full variable domain: SAVISQKPSRDICQRGTSLTIQCQVDSQVTMMFWYRQQPGQSLTLIATANQGSEATYESGFVIDKFPISRPNLTFSTLTVSNMSPEDSSIYLCSVDSGSGNTIYFGEGSWLTVV.

V and J are TRBV6-5 and TRBJ2-3; possible D gene TRBD2, 5 bases. The CDR3 extends over 14 amino acids. Trimming removed 7 bases from V and 1 base from J, with 12 bases in between. The germline V gene encodes CDR1 MNHEY and CDR2 SVGAGI. CDR3 sequence reads: CASTALAGTDTQYF. Written as DNA, the CDR3 is TGTGCCAGCACGGCCCTAGCAGGCACAGATACGCAGTATTTT.

This chain connects TRBV5-1 to TRBJ2-1, with TRBD1 as a possible D gene (7 bases). The CDR3 spans 15 residues. Germline values: CDR1 SGHRS, CDR2 YFSETQ. V was clipped by 6 bases and J by 3 bases, with 16 bases between them. The CDR3 DNA reads as TGCGCCAGCACCCAAGGGGGCGGGGACTACAATGAGCAGTTCTTC. It specifies CASTQGGGDYNEQFF.

The chain recombines TRBV5-6 with TRBJ2-1; 8 nucleotides agree with TRBD1. The CDR3 totals 13 residues. The V and J ends lost 5 bases and 6 bases, in that order; junction bases with no gene match: 4. The V gene's germline CDR1 is SGHDT and CDR2 YYEEEE. CDR3 bases: TGTGCCAGCAGGCCGACAGGGGTCAATGAGCAGTTCTTC. It codes for CASRPTGVNEQFF.

This clone was counted only a few times. The rearrangement joins TRBV4-2 to TRBJ2-1; no clear D gene. Germline V lookup: CDR1 LGHNA, CDR2 YNFKEQ. The CDR3 loop spans 13 amino acids. Trimming removed 1 base at V and 7 bases at J, with 8 bases between. CDR3 DNA: TGTGCCAGCAGCCAAGGAAGGAGTAATGAGCAGTTCTTC. As protein: CASSQGRSNEQFF.

The CDR3 coding sequence is TGTGCCAGCAGCCCCCTCCCCTCTTCATACAATGAGCAGTTCTTC. Its translation is CASSPLPSSYNEQFF. The chain links TRBV3-1 (or the pseudogene TRBV3-2) to TRBJ2-1; D call uncertain. The V and J ends lost 4 bases and 4 bases respectively, with 14 bases between them. Germline V gene sequence: CDR1 LGHDT, CDR2 YNNKEL (reference sequence). The CDR3 runs 15 residues.

The chain is built from TRBV30 and TRBJ2-2; perhaps TRBD2 as D (5 bases). With 4 bases removed from V and 7 bases from J, the gap between germline ends came to 10 bases. This CDR3 region has 12 residues. Germline CDR1 and CDR2: GTSNPN and SVGIG (reference sequence). The CDR3: CAWTQRGGELFF. The CDR3 nucleotides are TGTGCCTGGACTCAACGGGGCGGGGAGCTGTTTTTT.

The chain combines TRBV5-1 with TRBJ2-1; 9 bases are a match to TRBD2. J lost 6 bases, V lost 4 bases, and 17 bases had no gene match. Germline-derived CDR1 and CDR2 are SGHRS and YFSETQ. This CDR3 has 18 amino acids. The CDR3 reads CASSPLAGAFFPGNEQFF. DNA of the CDR3: TGCGCCAGCAGCCCCTTAGCGGGAGCGTTCTTCCCCGGCAATGAGCAGTTCTTC.

This sequence joins TRBV4-2 and TRBJ2-1; D not resolved. The germline gives CDR1 LGHNA, CDR2 YNFKEQ. Trimming cost V 2 bases and J 7 bases, with 9 bases left between them. The CDR3 sequence is 13 residues long. CDR3 nucleotides: TGTGCCAGCAGCCAATATTTTCGGAATGAGCAGTTCTTC. Translated: CASSQYFRNEQFF.

The sample holds one count of this clone. Here the CDR3 reads CASSDGVVSGEQFF. CDR3 nucleotides: TGTGCCAGCAGTGACGGGGTCGTTAGCGGTGAGCAGTTCTTC. The chain uses TRBV6-2 or TRBV6-3 and TRBJ2-1; the D gene is possibly TRBD2 (6 bases). Germline V gene sequence: CDR1 MNHEY, CDR2 SVGEGT. The CDR3 has 14 residues. The V gene lost 5 bases and the J gene lost 9 bases, with 17 bases spanning the gap.

The chain uses TRBV27 and TRBJ1-2, with D possibly being TRBD1 (6 bases). This CDR3 has 13 amino acids. CDR1 MNHEY and CDR2 SMNVEV come from the germline V gene (reference sequence). Trimming cost V 2 bases and J 4 bases, with 8 bases left between them. The CDR3 DNA reads TGTGCCAGCAGTTTAAACAGGGTCTATGGCTACACCTTC. This gives the protein CASSLNRVYGYTF.

The chain links TRBV19 to TRBJ2-1, with TRBD2 matching 8 bases. The CDR3 is 16 amino acids. Germline trimming cut 3 bases from V and 4 bases from J; bases unmatched to any gene: 8. Germline lookup yields CDR1 LNHDA and CDR2 SQIVND (reference sequence). CDR3 sequence: CASSISGLAKYNEQFF. The CDR3 bases are TGTGCCAGTAGTATTAGTGGACTAGCCAAATACAATGAGCAGTTCTTC.

The chain is built from TRBV18 and TRBJ2-2; 10 nucleotides match TRBD1. The CDR3 is made up of 15 amino acids. The germline V gene encodes CDR1 KGHSH and CDR2 LQKENI. Trimming took 3 bases from V and 5 from J; bases not matched to a gene: 3. The DNA of the CDR3 is TGTGCCAGCTCACCTTGGGACAGGGGAACCGGGGAGCTGTTTTTT. It encodes CASSPWDRGTGELFF. Complete variable domain (other parts from reference TRBV18 and TRBJ2-2): NAGVMQNPRHLVRRRGQEARLRCSPMKGHSHVYWYRQLPEEGLKFMVYLQKENIIDESGMPKERFSAEFPKEGPSILRIQQVVRGDSAAYFCASSPWDRGTGELFFGEGSRLTVL.

The CDR3 DNA follows: TGTGCCACCAGTGAGGCAGGGGTGGGAGATACGCAGTATTTT. Amino acids: CATSEAGVGDTQYF. The chain employs TRBV24-1 and TRBJ2-3; possibly TRBD1 for D (6 bases). The germline V and J ends were trimmed by 4 bases and 5 bases, with 12 bases remaining between them. Germline assignment: CDR1 KGHDR and CDR2 SFDVKD. The CDR3 loop spans 14 amino acids.

As DNA, the CDR3 is TGTGCCTGGAGTGCCAATTACGGCAACAATGAGCAGTTCTTC. It specifies CAWSANYGNNEQFF. The genes are TRBV30 and TRBJ2-1, with no clear D. The CDR3 has 14 residues. From germline, CDR1 is GTSNPN and CDR2 SVGIG (reference sequence). V was trimmed by 1 base and J by 5 bases, leaving 12 bases between them.

This chain uses TRBV15 with TRBJ1-5; D is uncertain. This CDR3 spans 14 amino acids. Trimming cost V 9 bases and J 5 bases, with 17 bases left between them. The germline V gene encodes CDR1 LNHNV and CDR2 YYDKDF (reference sequence). This chain's CDR3 is CATTSRRDYQPQHF. CDR3 bases: TGTGCCACTACCAGTCGACGGGATTATCAGCCCCAGCATTTT.

V gene TRBV5-1 combines with J gene TRBJ2-1; 12 bases agree with TRBD2. This CDR3 is built from 17 residues. CDR1 and CDR2 (germline): SGHRS, YFSETQ. V lost 4 bases to trimming and J lost 8 bases; unmatched junction nucleotides: 13. The chain's CDR3 is CASSPGLAGFITDEQFF. In nucleotides, the CDR3 is TGCGCCAGCAGCCCGGGACTAGCGGGCTTCATAACCGATGAGCAGTTCTTC. The full variable domain, in which reference TRBV5-1 and TRBJ2-1 provide the parts outside the CDR3, is KAGVTQTPRYLIKTRGQQVTLSCSPISGHRSVSWYQQTPGQGLQFLFEYFSETQRNKGNFPGRFSGRQFSNSRSEMNVSTLELGDSALYLCASSPGLAGFITDEQFFGPGTRLTVL.

V and J are TRBV10-1 and TRBJ2-3, with TRBD1 matching 11 bases. CDR1 is WNHNN and CDR2 is SYGVQD in the germline V gene (reference sequence). J gave up 4 bases and V 4 bases, and 4 bases lay outside the gene matches. CDR3 length: 15 amino acids. CDR3 in DNA: TGCGCCAGCAGTGTGGGACAGGGGGGTCCAGATACGCAGTATTTT. This codes for CASSVGQGGPDTQYF.

The chain is built from TRBV12-3 or TRBV12-4 and TRBJ2-3; the D is unclear. This CDR3 has 13 amino acids. The V gene lost 3 bases and the J gene lost 4 bases, with 8 bases spanning the gap. The CDR3 nucleotides are TGTGCCAGCAGTTTGGGTCGATCAGATACGCAGTATTTT. Protein product: CASSLGRSDTQYF.

The V and J genes are TRBV9 and TRBJ1-1; no clear D gene. The ends were cut back, 2 bases at V and 2 bases at J, with 10 bases in the middle. Germline CDR1 is SGDLS and CDR2 is YYNGEE. This CDR3 region has 14 residues. The CDR3 coding sequence is TGTGCCAGCAGCGTGAGGACGGGCAACACTGAAGCTTTCTTT. Residues: CASSVRTGNTEAFF.

The V call is TRBV4-3, the J call TRBJ1-3; no clear D gene. The ends were cut back, 0 bases at V and 1 base at J, with 10 bases in the middle. This CDR3 has 16 amino acids. CDR1 and CDR2 from the germline V gene are LGHNA and YSLEER. DNA for the CDR3: TGCGCCAGCAGCCAAGAAAACACTTTATCTGGAAACACCATATATTTT. This translates into CASSQENTLSGNTIYF.

This clone was counted a single time. The J gene is TRBJ2-6, the V gene TRBV19; 7 bases line up with TRBD2. V lost 6 bases and J lost 5; bases outside the gene matches: 10. The CDR3 sequence is 16 residues long. CDR1 and CDR2 (germline): LNHDA, SQIVND (reference sequence). The CDR3 DNA is TGTGCCAGTAGCCGCTCCACAGCGGGGCGGGCCAACGTCCTGACTTTC. Translated: CASSRSTAGRANVLTF. The complete variable domain, with remaining parts taken from reference TRBV19 and TRBJ2-6, reads DGGITQSPKYLFRKEGQNVTLSCEQNLNHDAMYWYRQDPGQGLRLIYYSQIVNDFQKGDIAEGYSVSREKKESFPLTVTSAQKNPTAFYLCASSRSTAGRANVLTFGAGSRLTVL.

V gene TRBV7-9 combines with J gene TRBJ2-2; D not resolved. The CDR3 has 12 residues. Trimming stripped 3 bases from V and 8 bases from J, with 7 bases between. Germline V gives CDR1 SEHNR, CDR2 FQNEAQ (reference sequence). CDR3 protein: CASSFLTGELFF. CDR3 DNA: TGTGCCAGCAGCTTTCTGACGGGGGAGCTGTTTTTT.

This chain uses TRBV25-1 with TRBJ1-6; D is perhaps TRBD1 (5 bases). The V end lost 9 bases, the J end lost 5 bases, and 14 bases lay between the germline ends. The CDR3 covers 14 residues. Germline CDR1 is MGHDK and CDR2 is SYGVNS. The CDR3 bases are TGTGCCAGGCCGGCTGGGGGGGATAATTCACCCCTCCACTTT. It encodes CARPAGGDNSPLHF.

J is TRBJ2-5 and V is TRBV7-2; 8 bases map to TRBD1. The CDR3 is made up of 15 amino acids. V gave up 1 base and J gave up 5 bases; unmatched junction bases: 6. Germline assignment: CDR1 SGHTA and CDR2 FQGNSA. The CDR3 region is CASSLELGQGETQYF. The CDR3 DNA reads as TGTGCCAGCAGCTTAGAGCTAGGACAGGGTGAGACCCAGTACTTC.